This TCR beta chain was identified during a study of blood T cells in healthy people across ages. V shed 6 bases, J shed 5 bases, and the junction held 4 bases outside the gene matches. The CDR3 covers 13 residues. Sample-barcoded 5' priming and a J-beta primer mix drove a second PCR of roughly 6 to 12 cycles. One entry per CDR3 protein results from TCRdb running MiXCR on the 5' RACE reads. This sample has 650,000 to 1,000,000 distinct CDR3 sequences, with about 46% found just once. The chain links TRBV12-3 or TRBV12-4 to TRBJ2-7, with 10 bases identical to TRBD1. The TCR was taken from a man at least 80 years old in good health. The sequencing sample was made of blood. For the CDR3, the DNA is TGTGCCAGCAGGGCGACAGGGGGCAACGAGCAGTACTTC. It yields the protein CASRATGGNEQYF.